This passage covers 4 T cell receptor beta chains from one sample sequenced in a study of cytomegalovirus exposure and HLA in healthy donors. This PCR relied on a set of 60 Vbeta primers and 13 Jbeta primers. Generated by immunoSEQ multiplex PCR, the TCRdb table keeps only in-frame clones and is missing some. The sample holds roughly 160,000 clones, about two thirds seen once. Sequenced sample: PBMCs. The receptor source for this set is a woman in her 30s in good health and CMV-seronegative.

CDR3: CAWGRGLWGNQPQHF. CDR3 nucleotide sequence: TGTGCCTGGGGCAGGGGTCTTTGGGGCAATCAGCCCCAGCATTTT. This sequence joins TRBV30 and TRBJ1-5; maybe TRBD1 (6 bases). The ends were cut back, 5 bases at V and 2 bases at J, with 16 bases in the middle. The CDR3 contains 15 residues. The germline V gene has CDR1 GTSNPN and CDR2 SVGIG (reference sequence).

This chain joins TRBV15 and TRBJ2-7; 8 bases align to TRBD2. Germline V lookup: CDR1 LNHNV, CDR2 YYDKDF (reference sequence). The CDR3 totals 17 residues. Germline trimming cut 0 bases from V and 5 bases from J; bases unmatched to any gene: 12. The CDR3 spells CATSRDSGGLAGDEQYF. CDR3 sequence (DNA): TGTGCCACCAGCAGAGATTCGGGGGGGCTCGCCGGGGACGAGCAGTACTTC.

V usage is TRBV5-1 and J usage is TRBJ1-2; tentatively, D is TRBD1 (6 bases). The germline CDR1 and CDR2 sequences are SGHRS and YFSETQ. The CDR3 runs to 15 residues. V shed 0 bases and J shed 6 bases, with 15 bases lying between them. CDR3 loop: CASSLVLDSLHGYTF. CDR3 DNA sequence: TGCGCCAGCAGCTTGGTTCTGGACAGCCTTCATGGCTACACCTTC.

This clone was seen a few times. The chain employs TRBV27 and TRBJ1-2; D gene ambiguous. Trimming pared 4 bases from V and 8 bases from J, leaving 14 bases between. This CDR3 region has 13 residues. Germline CDR1 reads MNHEY; CDR2 reads SMNVEV (reference sequence). The DNA of the CDR3 is TGTGCCAGCAGTTCTGGCTTCCCGGGGGGCTACACCTTC. This translates into CASSSGFPGGYTF.